This T cell receptor beta chain was identified in a study of blood T cell repertoires in COVID-19. On the study more broadly: From the United States, Italy and Spain came samples of acute and convalescent COVID-19. The cDNA or gDNA used as material had been derived from T cells, B-cell-depleted T cells, or PBMCs.

This clone is a singleton in its sample. The germline V gene has CDR1 SNHLY and CDR2 FYNNEI. The CDR3 covers 16 residues. The junction had 10 bases not matched to a gene; V was cut back by 5 bases and J by 0 bases. Under the authors' procedure: From reference gene primer amplification, estimates of nucleated cell counts were derived. Using immunoSEQ multiplex PCR, the repertoire was profiled, and TCRdb retains in-frame clones only, with some absent. Clone size and V and J calls were adopted from that table, with D and trimming inferred from the DNA. Among approximately 89,000 clones listed, around 75% were seen once.

The sequenced sample was peripheral blood. The rearrangement joins TRBV2 to TRBJ2-7; 7 bases fit TRBD1. The source of this sequence is a man in his 70s with acute or convalescent COVID-19. The CDR3 reads CASSPKIGTASYEQYF. The CDR3 coding sequence is TGTGCCAGCAGTCCTAAGATCGGGACAGCCTCCTACGAGCAGTACTTC.